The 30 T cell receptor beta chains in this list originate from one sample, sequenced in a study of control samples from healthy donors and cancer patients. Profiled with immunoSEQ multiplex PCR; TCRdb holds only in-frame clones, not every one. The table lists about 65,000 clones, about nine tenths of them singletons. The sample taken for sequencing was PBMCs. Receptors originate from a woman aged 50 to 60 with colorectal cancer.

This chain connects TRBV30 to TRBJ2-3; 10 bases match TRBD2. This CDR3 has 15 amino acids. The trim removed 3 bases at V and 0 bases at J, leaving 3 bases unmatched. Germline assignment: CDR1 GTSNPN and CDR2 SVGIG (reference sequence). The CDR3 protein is CAWSGTSESTDTQYF. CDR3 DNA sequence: TGTGCCTGGAGCGGGACTAGCGAAAGCACAGATACGCAGTATTTT.

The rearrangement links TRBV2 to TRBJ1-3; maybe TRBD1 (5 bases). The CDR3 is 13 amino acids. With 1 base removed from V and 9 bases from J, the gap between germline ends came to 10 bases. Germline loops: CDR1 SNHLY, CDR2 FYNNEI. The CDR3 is CASSEEGASTIYF. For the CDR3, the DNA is TGTGCCAGCAGTGAAGAAGGGGCCAGCACCATATATTTT.

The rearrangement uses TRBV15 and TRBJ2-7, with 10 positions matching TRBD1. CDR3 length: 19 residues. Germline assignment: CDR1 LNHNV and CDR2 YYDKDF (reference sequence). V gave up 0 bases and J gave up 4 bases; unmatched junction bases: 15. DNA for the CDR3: TGTGCCACCAGCAGAGATAGACCGGGACAGGGGCCTTTGGGGTACGAGCAGTACTTC. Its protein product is CATSRDRPGQGPLGYEQYF.

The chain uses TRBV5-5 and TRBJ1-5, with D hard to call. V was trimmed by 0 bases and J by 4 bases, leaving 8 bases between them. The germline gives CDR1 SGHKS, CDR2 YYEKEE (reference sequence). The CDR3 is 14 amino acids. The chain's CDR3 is CASSLGRYNQPQHF. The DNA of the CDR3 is TGTGCCAGCAGCTTGGGCAGGTATAATCAGCCCCAGCATTTT. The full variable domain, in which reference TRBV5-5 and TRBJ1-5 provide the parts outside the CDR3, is DAGVTQSPTHLIKTRGQQVTLRCSPISGHKSVSWYQQVLGQGPQFIFQYYEKEERGRGNFPDRFSARQFPNYSSELNVNALLLGDSALYLCASSLGRYNQPQHFGDGTRLSIL.

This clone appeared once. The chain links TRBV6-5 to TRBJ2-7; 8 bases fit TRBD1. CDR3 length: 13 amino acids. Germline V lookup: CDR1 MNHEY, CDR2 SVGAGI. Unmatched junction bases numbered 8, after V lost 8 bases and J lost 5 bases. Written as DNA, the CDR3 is TGTGCCAGCTCGGACAGGGAAGGGGACGAGCAGTACTTC. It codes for CASSDREGDEQYF.

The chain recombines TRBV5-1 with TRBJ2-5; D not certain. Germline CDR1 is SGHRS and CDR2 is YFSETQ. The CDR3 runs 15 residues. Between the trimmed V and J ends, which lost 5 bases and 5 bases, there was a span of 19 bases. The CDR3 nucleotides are TGCGCCAGCAGACCCGCGGTGTCGGCGTTGGAGACCCAGTACTTC. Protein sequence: CASRPAVSALETQYF.

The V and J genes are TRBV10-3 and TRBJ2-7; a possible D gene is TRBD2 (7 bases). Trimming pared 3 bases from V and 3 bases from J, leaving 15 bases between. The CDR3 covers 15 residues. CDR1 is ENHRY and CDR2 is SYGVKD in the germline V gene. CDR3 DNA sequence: TGTGCCATCAGTGAACCGGGGGGCCGAAGCTACGAGCAGTACTTC. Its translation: CAISEPGGRSYEQYF.

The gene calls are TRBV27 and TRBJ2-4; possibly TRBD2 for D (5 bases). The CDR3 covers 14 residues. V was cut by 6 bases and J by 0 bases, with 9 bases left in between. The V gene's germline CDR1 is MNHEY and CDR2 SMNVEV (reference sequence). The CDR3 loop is CASRGALAKNIQYF. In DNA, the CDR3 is TGTGCCAGCAGGGGAGCACTAGCCAAAAACATTCAGTACTTC.

CDR3 region: CASSLFVLGSPRETQYF. The CDR3 region has the DNA TGTGCCAGCAGTTTATTTGTGCTAGGGAGCCCTCGGGAGACCCAGTACTTC. The chain carries TRBV28 and TRBJ2-5, with D maybe TRBD2 (5 bases). Germline assignment: CDR1 MDHEN and CDR2 SYDVKM. The ends were cut back, 1 base at V and 5 bases at J, with 20 bases in the middle. The CDR3 totals 17 residues.

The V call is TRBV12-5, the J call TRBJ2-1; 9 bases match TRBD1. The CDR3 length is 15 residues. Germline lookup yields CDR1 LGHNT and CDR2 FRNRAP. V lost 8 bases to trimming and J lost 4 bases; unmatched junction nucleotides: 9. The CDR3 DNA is TGTGCTAGTTTACCCGGGACAGGGTCATACAATGAGCAGTTCTTC. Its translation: CASLPGTGSYNEQFF.

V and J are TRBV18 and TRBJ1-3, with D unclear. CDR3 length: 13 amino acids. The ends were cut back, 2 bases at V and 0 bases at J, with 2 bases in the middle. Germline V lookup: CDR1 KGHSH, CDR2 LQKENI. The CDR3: CASSPVSGNTIYF. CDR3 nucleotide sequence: TGTGCCAGCTCACCAGTCTCTGGAAACACCATATATTTT. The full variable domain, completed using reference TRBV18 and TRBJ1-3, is NAGVMQNPRHLVRRRGQEARLRCSPMKGHSHVYWYRQLPEEGLKFMVYLQKENIIDESGMPKERFSAEFPKEGPSILRIQQVVRGDSAAYFCASSPVSGNTIYFGEGSWLTVV.

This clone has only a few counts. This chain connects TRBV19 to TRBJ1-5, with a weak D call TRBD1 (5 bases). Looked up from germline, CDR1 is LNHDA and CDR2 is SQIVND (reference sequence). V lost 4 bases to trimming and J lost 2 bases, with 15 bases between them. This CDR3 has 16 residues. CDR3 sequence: CASSRGGAGGNQPQHF. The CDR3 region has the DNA TGTGCCAGTAGTAGGGGAGGGGCGGGAGGCAATCAGCCCCAGCATTTT.

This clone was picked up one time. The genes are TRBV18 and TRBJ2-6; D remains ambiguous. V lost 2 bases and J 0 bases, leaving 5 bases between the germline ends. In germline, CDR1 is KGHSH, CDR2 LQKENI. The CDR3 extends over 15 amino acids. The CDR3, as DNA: TGTGCCAGCTCACCAACCCTCTCTGGGGCCAACGTCCTGACTTTC. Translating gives CASSPTLSGANVLTF.

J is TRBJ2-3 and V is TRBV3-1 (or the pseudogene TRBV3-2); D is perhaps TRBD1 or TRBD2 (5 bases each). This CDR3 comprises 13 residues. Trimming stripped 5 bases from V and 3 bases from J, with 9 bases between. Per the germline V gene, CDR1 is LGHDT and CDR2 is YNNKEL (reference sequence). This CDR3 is CASSRGDTDTQYF. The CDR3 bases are TGTGCCAGCAGCAGAGGGGATACAGATACGCAGTATTTT.

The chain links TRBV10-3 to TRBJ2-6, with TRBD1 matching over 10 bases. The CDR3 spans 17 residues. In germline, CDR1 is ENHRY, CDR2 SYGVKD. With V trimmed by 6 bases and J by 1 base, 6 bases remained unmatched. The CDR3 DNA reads TGTGCCATCAGCCCGGGACAGGGGTTTTCTGGGGCCAACGTCCTGACTTTC. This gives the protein CAISPGQGFSGANVLTF.

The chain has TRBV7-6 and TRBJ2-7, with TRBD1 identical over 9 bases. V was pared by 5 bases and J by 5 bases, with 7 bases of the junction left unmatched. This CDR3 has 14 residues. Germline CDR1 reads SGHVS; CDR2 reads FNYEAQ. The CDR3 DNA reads TGTGCCAGCAGCCCACAGGGGGCGGTAAACGAGCAGTACTTC. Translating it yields CASSPQGAVNEQYF.

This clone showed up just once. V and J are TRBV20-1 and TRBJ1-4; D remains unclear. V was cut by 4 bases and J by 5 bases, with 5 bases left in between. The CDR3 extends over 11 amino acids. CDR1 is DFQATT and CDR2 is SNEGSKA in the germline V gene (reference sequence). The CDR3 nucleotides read TGCAGTGCTATCCAGAATGAAAAACTGTTTTTT. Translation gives CSAIQNEKLFF.

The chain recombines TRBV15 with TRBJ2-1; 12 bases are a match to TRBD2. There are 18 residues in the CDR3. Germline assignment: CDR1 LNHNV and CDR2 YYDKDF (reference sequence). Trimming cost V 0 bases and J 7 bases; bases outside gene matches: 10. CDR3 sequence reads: CATSRDVTTSGGRNEQFF. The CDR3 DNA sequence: TGTGCCACCAGCAGAGATGTAACGACTAGCGGGGGTAGGAATGAGCAGTTCTTC.

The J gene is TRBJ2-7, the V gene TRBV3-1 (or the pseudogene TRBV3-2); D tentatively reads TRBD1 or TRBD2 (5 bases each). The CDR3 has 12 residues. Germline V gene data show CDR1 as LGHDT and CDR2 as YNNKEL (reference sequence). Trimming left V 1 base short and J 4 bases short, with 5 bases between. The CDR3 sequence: CASSQGGYEQYF. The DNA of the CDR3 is TGTGCCAGCAGCCAAGGGGGGTACGAGCAGTACTTC.

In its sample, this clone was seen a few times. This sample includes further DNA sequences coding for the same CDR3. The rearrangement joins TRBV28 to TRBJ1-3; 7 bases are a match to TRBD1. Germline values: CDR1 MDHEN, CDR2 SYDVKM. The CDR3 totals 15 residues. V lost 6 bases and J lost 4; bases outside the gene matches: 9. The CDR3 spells CASRSDRVPGNTIYF. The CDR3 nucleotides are TGTGCCAGCAGATCTGACAGGGTTCCAGGAAACACCATATATTTT.

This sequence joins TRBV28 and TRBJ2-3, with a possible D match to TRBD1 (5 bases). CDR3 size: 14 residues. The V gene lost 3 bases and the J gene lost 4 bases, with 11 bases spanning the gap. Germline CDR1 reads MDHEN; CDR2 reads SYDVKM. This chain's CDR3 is CASSFRDGADTQYF. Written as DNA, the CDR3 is TGTGCCAGCAGTTTCAGGGATGGCGCAGATACGCAGTATTTT.

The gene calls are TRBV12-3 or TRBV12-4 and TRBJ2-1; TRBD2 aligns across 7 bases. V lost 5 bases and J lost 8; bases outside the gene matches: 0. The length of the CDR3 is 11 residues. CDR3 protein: CASSRGDEQFF. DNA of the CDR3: TGTGCCAGCAGTCGGGGGGATGAGCAGTTCTTC.

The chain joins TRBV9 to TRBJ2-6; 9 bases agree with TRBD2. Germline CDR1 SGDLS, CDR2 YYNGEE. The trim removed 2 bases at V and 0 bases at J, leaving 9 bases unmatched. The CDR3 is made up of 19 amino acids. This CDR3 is CASSVRSSGTFSGANVLTF. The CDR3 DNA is TGTGCCAGCAGCGTGCGTTCTAGCGGGACCTTCTCTGGGGCCAACGTCCTGACTTTC.

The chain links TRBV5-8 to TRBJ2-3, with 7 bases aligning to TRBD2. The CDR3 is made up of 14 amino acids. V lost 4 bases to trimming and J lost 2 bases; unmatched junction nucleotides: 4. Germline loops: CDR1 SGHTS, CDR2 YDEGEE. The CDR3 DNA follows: TGTGCCAGCAGCGGGAGGGGTACCACAGATACGCAGTATTTT. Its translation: CASSGRGTTDTQYF.

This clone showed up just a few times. The CDR3 loop reads CASSVDSGSTDTQYF. CDR3 nucleotide sequence: TGTGCCAGCAGCGTAGATAGCGGAAGCACAGATACGCAGTATTTT. This chain uses TRBV9 with TRBJ2-3; TRBD2 is a possible D gene (6 bases). Germline values: CDR1 SGDLS, CDR2 YYNGEE. V lost 0 bases and J lost 0, with 8 bases in between. This CDR3 region has 15 residues.

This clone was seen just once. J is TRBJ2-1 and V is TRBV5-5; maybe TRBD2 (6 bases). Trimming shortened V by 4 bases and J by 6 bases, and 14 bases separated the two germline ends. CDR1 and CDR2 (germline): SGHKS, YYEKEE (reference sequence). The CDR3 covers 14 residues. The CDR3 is CASSQSLGGNEQFF. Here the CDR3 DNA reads TGTGCCAGCAGCCAGTCGTTGGGGGGCAATGAGCAGTTCTTC. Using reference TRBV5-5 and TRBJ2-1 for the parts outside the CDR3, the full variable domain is DAGVTQSPTHLIKTRGQQVTLRCSPISGHKSVSWYQQVLGQGPQFIFQYYEKEERGRGNFPDRFSARQFPNYSSELNVNALLLGDSALYLCASSQSLGGNEQFFGPGTRLTVL.

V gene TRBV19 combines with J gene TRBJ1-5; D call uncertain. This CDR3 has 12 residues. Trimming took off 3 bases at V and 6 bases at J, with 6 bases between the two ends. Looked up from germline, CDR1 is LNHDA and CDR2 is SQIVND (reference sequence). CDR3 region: CASSILGQPQHF. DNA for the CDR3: TGTGCCAGTAGTATCCTCGGTCAGCCCCAGCATTTT.

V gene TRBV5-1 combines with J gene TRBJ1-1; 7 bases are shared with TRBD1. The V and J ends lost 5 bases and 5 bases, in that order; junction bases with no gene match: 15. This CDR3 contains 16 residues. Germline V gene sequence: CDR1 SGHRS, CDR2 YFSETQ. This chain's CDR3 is CASRMTGMVRGTEAFF. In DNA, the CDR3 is TGCGCCAGCAGGATGACAGGGATGGTGCGTGGTACTGAAGCTTTCTTT. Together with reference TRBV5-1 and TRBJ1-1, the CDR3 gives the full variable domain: KAGVTQTPRYLIKTRGQQVTLSCSPISGHRSVSWYQQTPGQGLQFLFEYFSETQRNKGNFPGRFSGRQFSNSRSEMNVSTLELGDSALYLCASRMTGMVRGTEAFFGQGTRLTVV.

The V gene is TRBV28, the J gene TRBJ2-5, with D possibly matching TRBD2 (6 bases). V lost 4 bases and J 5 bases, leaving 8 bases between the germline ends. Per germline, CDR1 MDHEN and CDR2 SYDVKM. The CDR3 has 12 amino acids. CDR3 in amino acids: CASSWGVETQYF. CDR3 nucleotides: TGTGCCAGCAGTTGGGGGGTCGAGACCCAGTACTTC.

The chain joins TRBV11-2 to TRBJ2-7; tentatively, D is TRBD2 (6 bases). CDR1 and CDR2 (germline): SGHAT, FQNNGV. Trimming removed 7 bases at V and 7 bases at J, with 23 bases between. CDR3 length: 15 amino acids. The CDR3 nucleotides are TGTGCCAGCACCCAACTCGACTCGGGGGTGGGAGAGCAGTACTTC. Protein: CASTQLDSGVGEQYF. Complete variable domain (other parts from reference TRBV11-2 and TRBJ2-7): EAGVAQSPRYKIIEKRQSVAFWCNPISGHATLYWYQQILGQGPKLLIQFQNNGVVDDSQLPKDRFSAERLKGVDSTLKIQPAKLEDSAVYLCASTQLDSGVGEQYFGPGTRLTVT.